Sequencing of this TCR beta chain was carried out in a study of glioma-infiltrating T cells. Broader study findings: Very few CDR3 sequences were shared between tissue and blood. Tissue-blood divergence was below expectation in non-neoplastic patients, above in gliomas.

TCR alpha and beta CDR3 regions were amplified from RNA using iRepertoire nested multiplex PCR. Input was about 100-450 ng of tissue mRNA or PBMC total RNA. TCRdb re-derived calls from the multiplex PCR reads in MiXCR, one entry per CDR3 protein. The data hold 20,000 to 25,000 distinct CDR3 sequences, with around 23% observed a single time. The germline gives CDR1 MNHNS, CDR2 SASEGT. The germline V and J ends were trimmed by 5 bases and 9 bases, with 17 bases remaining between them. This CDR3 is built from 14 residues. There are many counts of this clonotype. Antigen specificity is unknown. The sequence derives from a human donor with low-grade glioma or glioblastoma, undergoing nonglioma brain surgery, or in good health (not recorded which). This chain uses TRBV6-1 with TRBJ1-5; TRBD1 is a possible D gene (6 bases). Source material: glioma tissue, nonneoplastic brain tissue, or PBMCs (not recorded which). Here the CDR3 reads CASSLRDNRGPQHF. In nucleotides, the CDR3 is TGTGCCAGCAGTCTCCGGGACAACCGAGGGCCCCAGCATTTT.